Below, 16 T cell receptor beta chains from the same sample are listed, as sequenced in a study of blood T cell repertoires in COVID-19. Only in-frame clones appear in the TCRdb table, and some are missing; sequencing was by immunoSEQ multiplex PCR. There are 300,000 to 350,000 clones in the sample; approximately 86% occur only once, and roughly 8.9% lies in the top ten. Sequenced: peripheral blood. These TCRs come from a young man with COVID-19, enrolled during active disease.

The DNA of the CDR3 is TGTGCCAGCTCCGGTTTGTCTTCGAGCTCCTACAATGAGCAGTTCTTC. Amino acid sequence: CASSGLSSSSYNEQFF. The rearrangement links TRBV7-9 to TRBJ2-1, with D uncertain. Trimming stripped 8 bases from V and 0 bases from J, with 17 bases between. The CDR3 loop spans 16 amino acids. Germline V lookup: CDR1 SEHNR, CDR2 FQNEAQ (reference sequence). The entire variable domain, with the rest obtained from reference TRBV7-9 and TRBJ2-1, is as follows: DTGVSQNPRHKITKRGQNVTFRCDPISEHNRLYWYRQTLGQGPEFLTYFQNEAQLEKSRLLSDRFSAERPKGSFSTLEIQRTEQGDSAMYLCASSGLSSSSYNEQFFGPGTRLTVL.

This chain's CDR3 is CASSTRTGPGSGNTIYF. CDR3 nucleotide sequence: TGTGCCAGCAGCACCCGGACAGGGCCTGGCTCTGGAAACACCATATATTTT. V gene TRBV7-8 combines with J gene TRBJ1-3, with 8 bases identical to TRBD1. Germline-derived CDR1 and CDR2 are SGHVS and FQNEAQ. This CDR3 spans 17 amino acids. The V gene end was trimmed by 5 bases and the J gene end by 0 bases; junction bases not matched to a gene: 9.

The CDR3 sequence: CASSQKTGGGQPQHF. Written as DNA, the CDR3 is TGTGCCAGCAGCCAGAAGACAGGGGGAGGTCAGCCCCAGCATTTT. The chain recombines TRBV7-2 with TRBJ1-5; 9 nucleotides agree with TRBD1. V was pared by 5 bases and J by 6 bases, with 8 bases of the junction left unmatched. CDR1 and CDR2 (germline): SGHTA, FQGNSA. This CDR3 comprises 15 residues.

The gene calls are TRBV5-4 and TRBJ2-7; 7 nucleotides line up with TRBD1. Germline CDR1 reads SGHNT; CDR2 reads YYREEE (reference sequence). After removal of 6 bases from V and 2 bases from J, the junction contained 11 bases not matched to a gene. This CDR3 has 15 amino acids. The DNA of the CDR3 is TGTGCCAGCAACTCCCGACAGGGAAGCGCCTACGAGCAGTACTTC. Protein product: CASNSRQGSAYEQYF.

The genes are TRBV6-5 and TRBJ1-2, with D perhaps TRBD1 (5 bases). The CDR3 runs 14 residues. The V gene lost 6 bases and the J gene lost 4 bases, with 15 bases spanning the gap. Germline CDR1 and CDR2: MNHEY and SVGAGI. CDR3 in DNA: TGTGCCAGCAGCCTCAGGGAACTTGGCTATGGCTACACCTTC. Translation: CASSLRELGYGYTF.

The chain employs TRBV6-5 and TRBJ1-2; 9 bases are a match to TRBD1. This CDR3 region has 14 residues. Trimming at V came to 2 bases and at J to 7 bases, leaving 5 bases not matched to a gene. Germline CDR1 MNHEY, CDR2 SVGAGI. The CDR3 protein is CASSYGTGSRGYTF. The CDR3, as DNA: TGTGCCAGCAGTTACGGGACAGGGTCGCGTGGCTACACCTTC.

DNA of the CDR3: TGCGCCAGCAGCACCGACAGGAACTATGGCTACACCTTC. It is translated as CASSTDRNYGYTF. The J gene is TRBJ1-2, the V gene TRBV4-3; D perhaps matches TRBD1 (6 bases). The CDR3 length is 13 residues. Germline V lookup: CDR1 LGHNA, CDR2 YSLEER. V was trimmed by 5 bases and J by 2 bases, leaving 9 bases between them.

This chain joins TRBV27 and TRBJ2-1; D gene unclear. CDR1 is MNHEY, CDR2 SMNVEV, per germline (reference sequence). Trimming shortened V by 3 bases and J by 1 base, and 4 bases separated the two germline ends. CDR3 length: 13 amino acids. CDR3 loop: CASSFQSYNEQFF. The CDR3 region has the DNA TGTGCCAGCAGTTTTCAATCCTACAATGAGCAGTTCTTC.

The CDR3 DNA reads TGTGCCAGTGGATTAGGAGGTGGCTTCGTCGATGAGCAGTTCTTC. Translated, it gives CASGLGGGFVDEQFF. The gene calls are TRBV19 and TRBJ2-1; tentatively, D is TRBD2 (5 bases). The CDR3 is 15 residues long. Germline CDR1 and CDR2: LNHDA and SQIVND (reference sequence). The V end lost 8 bases, the J end lost 8 bases, and 22 bases lay between the germline ends.

The V gene is TRBV19, the J gene TRBJ1-4; no reliable D call. This CDR3 is 17 amino acids long. The V end lost 3 bases, the J end lost 8 bases, and 22 bases lay between the germline ends. Germline V CDR1 and CDR2: LNHDA, SQIVND (reference sequence). CDR3 residues: CASSIRSLGRREEKLFF. CDR3 DNA sequence: TGTGCCAGTAGTATTAGGTCGCTTGGGAGGCGTGAGGAAAAACTGTTTTTT.

The genes are TRBV18 and TRBJ2-1, with 7 bases lining up with TRBD1. The V and J ends lost 5 bases and 7 bases, in that order; junction bases with no gene match: 5. CDR1 and CDR2 (germline): KGHSH, LQKENI. The CDR3 is 13 amino acids. CDR3 coding DNA: TGTGCCAGCTCAAGACAGGGTCGAAATGAGCAGTTCTTC. Its protein is CASSRQGRNEQFF.

This sequence joins TRBV29-1 and TRBJ2-1; D unclear. Germline V lookup: CDR1 SQVTM, CDR2 ANQGSEA. V was clipped by 8 bases and J by 3 bases, with 23 bases between them. The CDR3 totals 16 residues. Written as DNA, the CDR3 is TGCAGCTCGACCCTGCGGCCAGCTGAGAACTACAATGAGCAGTTCTTC. Residues: CSSTLRPAENYNEQFF.

This clone was seen only once. The rearrangement joins TRBV30 to TRBJ1-2; 10 bases align to TRBD1. Germline lookup yields CDR1 GTSNPN and CDR2 SVGIG (reference sequence). The CDR3 contains 14 residues. After removal of 4 bases from V and 5 bases from J, the junction contained 7 bases not matched to a gene. CDR3 residues: CAWTRGQGMYGYTF. DNA for the CDR3: TGTGCCTGGACCAGGGGACAGGGGATGTATGGCTACACCTTC. The complete variable domain, with remaining parts taken from reference TRBV30 and TRBJ1-2, reads SQTIHQWPATLVQPVGSPLSLECTVEGTSNPNLYWYRQAAGRGLQLLFYSVGIGQISSEVPQNLSASRPQDRQFILSSKKLLLSDSGFYLCAWTRGQGMYGYTFGSGTRLTVV.

The rearrangement joins TRBV30 to TRBJ2-5; a weak D match, TRBD1 (5 bases). Germline V CDR1 and CDR2: GTSNPN, SVGIG (reference sequence). Trimming left V 2 bases short and J 5 bases short, with 12 bases between. The CDR3 extends over 13 amino acids. In DNA, the CDR3 is TGTGCCTGGAGTTATAGGGGCGGCGAGACCCAGTACTTC. It yields the protein CAWSYRGGETQYF. Filled out from reference TRBV30 and TRBJ2-5, the complete variable domain reads SQTIHQWPATLVQPVGSPLSLECTVEGTSNPNLYWYRQAAGRGLQLLFYSVGIGQISSEVPQNLSASRPQDRQFILSSKKLLLSDSGFYLCAWSYRGGETQYFGPGTRLLVL.

Worth noting for this clone: Additional DNA sequences in this sample encode the identical CDR3. The V call is TRBV5-1, the J call TRBJ1-1, with TRBD1 matching over 8 bases. The CDR3 is 14 amino acids. The J segment lost 5 bases and the V segment lost 4 bases, leaving 7 bases of the junction unmatched. CDR1 is SGHRS, CDR2 YFSETQ, per germline. CDR3 protein: CASSPGTGGTEAFF. CDR3 DNA sequence: TGCGCCAGCAGCCCCGGGACAGGAGGGACTGAAGCTTTCTTT. Together with reference TRBV5-1 and TRBJ1-1, the CDR3 gives the full variable domain: KAGVTQTPRYLIKTRGQQVTLSCSPISGHRSVSWYQQTPGQGLQFLFEYFSETQRNKGNFPGRFSGRQFSNSRSEMNVSTLELGDSALYLCASSPGTGGTEAFFGQGTRLTVV.

The rearrangement links TRBV27 to TRBJ2-7, with 10 bases that match TRBD2. The CDR3 is 17 residues long. J lost 0 bases, V lost 6 bases, and 11 bases had no gene match. Germline V gene data show CDR1 as MNHEY and CDR2 as SMNVEV (reference sequence). The CDR3 DNA reads TGTGCCAGCAGCCCGACGCGACTAGCGGGTCCCTCCTACGAGCAGTACTTC. Translating it yields CASSPTRLAGPSYEQYF.